The following is a T cell receptor (beta chain) sequence with its context. Its antigen remains unidentified. Here immunoSEQ multiplex PCR was the method, and the copy in TCRdb shows in-frame clones only, minus some. Seen here are some 130,000 clones, approximately 94% observed once, and the top ten hold roughly 0.17%. The data were taken from a study of graft-versus-host responses after intestinal transplantation. Across the study: Recipients received multivisceral, liver-intestinal, or isolated intestinal transplants. Recipients were all induced with anti-thymocyte globulin, then given tacrolimus and steroids for about three years.

There are 16 residues in the CDR3. The V gene's germline CDR1 is MDHEN and CDR2 SYDVKM. Trimming at V came to 3 bases and at J to 8 bases, leaving 15 bases not matched to a gene. Study conclusions and caveats: The study found high graft-versus-host to host-versus-graft clonal ratios in allografts of patients with graft-donor T cell macrochimerism.

This sequence joins TRBV28 and TRBJ1-1, with 7 bases fitting TRBD1. This TCR came from a human donor who received an intestinal transplant. Sample: unstimulated CD4+ T cells sorted from spleen or lymph node cells, taken before intestinal transplant. This CDR3 is CASSFLGGVGPLEAFF. The DNA of the CDR3 is TGTGCCAGCAGTTTTTTAGGGGGCGTAGGACCTTTGGAAGCTTTCTTT.